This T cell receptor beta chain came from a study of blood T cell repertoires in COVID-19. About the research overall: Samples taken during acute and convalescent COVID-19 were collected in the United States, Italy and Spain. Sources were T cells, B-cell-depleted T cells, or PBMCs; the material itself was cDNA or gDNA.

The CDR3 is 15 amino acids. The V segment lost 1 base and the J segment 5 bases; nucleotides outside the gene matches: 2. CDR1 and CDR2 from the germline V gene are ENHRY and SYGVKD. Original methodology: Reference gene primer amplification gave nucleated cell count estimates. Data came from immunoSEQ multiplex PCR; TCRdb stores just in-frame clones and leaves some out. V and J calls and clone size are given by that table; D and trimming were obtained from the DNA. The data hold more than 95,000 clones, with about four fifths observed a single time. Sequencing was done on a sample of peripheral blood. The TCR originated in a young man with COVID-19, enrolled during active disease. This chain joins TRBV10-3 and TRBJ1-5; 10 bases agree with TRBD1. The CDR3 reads CAISEFGTGDQPQHF. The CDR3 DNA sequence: TGTGCCATCAGTGAGTTCGGGACAGGGGATCAGCCCCAGCATTTT.